This is a list of T cell receptor beta chains from one sample in a study of early T cells in non-severe SARS-CoV-2 infection. TCRdb itself ran the 5' RACE reads through MiXCR, one entry per CDR3 protein. The sample shows 25,000 to 35,000 distinct CDR3 sequences, around 6% of them seen only once. The sample was whole blood, taken at baseline. Receptors were obtained from an adult who was a healthcare worker with PCR-confirmed SARS-CoV-2 infection or an uninfected control (not recorded which). Each CDR3 is given with its conserved first and last residue. The D gene is left open where the match is weak.

D	V	J	CDR3
NA	TRBV9	TRBJ2-7	CASSVGISADEQYF
TRBD2	TRBV5-1	TRBJ2-1	CASSPSLAGGVEQFF
NA	TRBV6-2/TRBV6-3	TRBJ2-3	CASSYSFQAWDTQYF
TRBD1	TRBV18	TRBJ1-1	CASSPPRDRKNTEAFF
NA	TRBV7-9	TRBJ2-3	CASSPTADTQYF
NA	TRBV6-5	TRBJ2-7	CASSYKWQYYEQYF
NA	TRBV2	TRBJ2-3	CASSMTRASRDTQYF
NA	TRBV7-2	TRBJ2-1	CASSFTSASYNEQFF
TRBD1	TRBV7-2	TRBJ2-7	CASSEGQGLDEQYF
NA	TRBV7-6	TRBJ2-2	CASSILGGGTGELFF
NA	TRBV9	TRBJ1-4	CASSPSTAYNEKLFF
TRBD2	TRBV7-2	TRBJ2-3	CASSLWASGIDTQYF
NA	TRBV6-8	TRBJ2-7	CAICGVYEQYF
NA	TRBV12-3/TRBV12-4	TRBJ1-2	CASNLGVGYGYTF
NA	TRBV3-1	TRBJ1-2	CASSQDSAFGYTF
NA	TRBV20-1	TRBJ1-5	CSASPSHNQPQHF
TRBD1	TRBV29-1	TRBJ2-7	CSVAHRTGRAYEQYF
TRBD2	TRBV28	TRBJ2-1	CASSLTPGLAGRNEQFF
TRBD1	TRBV20-1	TRBJ2-7	CSAPRGTGDEQYF
NA	TRBV5-6	TRBJ2-7	CASSPPGTTYEQYF
NA	TRBV6-5	TRBJ2-1	CASSYVWPPYNEQFF
TRBD1	TRBV12-3/TRBV12-4	TRBJ1-2	CASSLAFGQDSSGYTF
NA	TRBV12-3/TRBV12-4	TRBJ2-7	CASSSLGEQYF
NA	TRBV20-1	TRBJ1-2	CSASRQGGGYTF
NA	TRBV6-4	TRBJ2-5	CASSKDGSGTQYF
TRBD1	TRBV7-9	TRBJ2-7	CASSYPDRGWGEQYF
TRBD1	TRBV7-8	TRBJ2-7	CASSEGQGPSYEQYF
TRBD1	TRBV29-1	TRBJ1-1	CSVEGPGTGGRAFF
TRBD2	TRBV12-3/TRBV12-4	TRBJ2-7	CASSFKSSGPYEQYF
NA	TRBV12-5	TRBJ2-5	CASGLTPISETQYF
NA	TRBV9	TRBJ2-7	CASSVAGRPYEQYF
NA	TRBV20-1	TRBJ1-1	CSASDGGQGTEAFF
NA	TRBV6-2/TRBV6-3	TRBJ1-2	CASRKRTENYGYTF
TRBD1	TRBV7-2	TRBJ1-1	CASTTQGGTEAFF
NA	TRBV29-1	TRBJ2-1	CSVASSVHNEQFF
NA	TRBV3-1	TRBJ1-6	CASSQDVLGRNSPLHF
TRBD1	TRBV24-1	TRBJ2-7	CATIVRTGNSYEQYF
NA	TRBV19	TRBJ1-3	CASSTIQSSGNTIYF
NA	TRBV25-1	TRBJ2-7	CASSEFLGEGRDEQYF
TRBD1	TRBV20-1	TRBJ2-3	CSASGTDNTDTQYF
NA	TRBV30	TRBJ1-2	CACDPVARMYGYTF
TRBD1	TRBV7-3	TRBJ2-1	CASSLSRQGVNEQFF
NA	TRBV18	TRBJ2-1	CASSPSDPQGGNEQFF
NA	TRBV20-1	TRBJ2-6	CSARDRGSLGANVLTF
TRBD2	TRBV3-1	TRBJ2-1	CASSSTGGWAYNEQFF
TRBD1	TRBV6-2/TRBV6-3	TRBJ2-7	CASSKGTGGSYEQYF
TRBD2	TRBV7-2	TRBJ2-7	CASSSGTTAYEQYF
TRBD2	TRBV7-2	TRBJ2-5	CASSPSGLAEETQYF
NA	TRBV7-3	TRBJ2-2	CASSWDGPTSELFF
TRBD2	TRBV25-1	TRBJ2-1	CASSSTAAGGPFF